One and the same sample provided the 22 T cell receptor beta chains below, sequenced in a study of cytomegalovirus exposure and HLA in healthy donors. The PCR used 60 Vbeta and 13 Jbeta primers. Measured with immunoSEQ multiplex PCR; TCRdb has only the in-frame clones, and not every one. Among approximately 290,000 clones, 80% were seen once, and the ten largest hold roughly 0.31%. Sequences were obtained from PBMCs. Receptor source: a girl aged 2-15 years in good health and CMV-seronegative.

The rearrangement links TRBV7-9 to TRBJ1-4, with 7 bases fitting TRBD1. The germline gives CDR1 SEHNR, CDR2 FQNEAQ (reference sequence). The CDR3 spans 14 residues. With V trimmed by 6 bases and J by 4 bases, 5 bases remained unmatched. CDR3: CASRTGTVNEKLFF. CDR3 coding DNA: TGTGCCAGCAGAACCGGGACAGTTAATGAAAAACTGTTTTTT.

This chain joins TRBV5-6 and TRBJ1-4; tentatively, D is TRBD1 (5 bases). CDR1 and CDR2 (germline): SGHDT, YYEEEE. V lost 0 bases to trimming and J lost 8 bases, with 17 bases between them. The CDR3 consists of 16 residues. The CDR3 loop is CASSLAGDGQREKLFF. The CDR3 region has the DNA TGTGCCAGCAGCTTGGCCGGAGACGGACAACGGGAAAAACTGTTTTTT.

V is TRBV4-1 and J is TRBJ1-1, with 9 nucleotides matching TRBD1. This CDR3 spans 20 amino acids. From germline, CDR1 is MGHRA and CDR2 YSYEKL. Trimming at V came to 3 bases and at J to 4 bases, leaving 21 bases not matched to a gene. For the CDR3, the DNA is TGCGCCAGCAGCCATCCGCGAGACCCGGGACAGGGTGAACTGGGCACTGAAGCTTTCTTT. It yields the protein CASSHPRDPGQGELGTEAFF.

The CDR3, as DNA: TGTGCCAGCAGCCAAGGGGAAGAGACCCAGTACTTC. Encoded protein: CASSQGEETQYF. V gene TRBV5-4 combines with J gene TRBJ2-5, with D maybe TRBD1 (5 bases). The CDR3 contains 12 residues. Trimming removed 4 bases at V and 3 bases at J, with 7 bases between. CDR1 is SGHNT and CDR2 is YYREEE in the germline V gene (reference sequence).

The chain employs TRBV13 and TRBJ2-6; maybe TRBD1 (5 bases). This CDR3 contains 15 residues. Trimming stripped 3 bases from V and 4 bases from J, with 10 bases between. Germline V lookup: CDR1 PRHDT, CDR2 FYEKMQ (reference sequence). The DNA of the CDR3 is TGTGCCAGCAGCTTCTGGGGCGGCGGGGCCAACGTCCTGACTTTC. Translating it yields CASSFWGGGANVLTF.

Concerning this clone itself: At one end the junction does not follow the germline gene, possibly because of a read error. Other DNA variants within this sample encode the same CDR3. This chain connects TRBV29-1 to TRBJ1-4, with D perhaps matching TRBD1 (6 bases). Germline lookup yields CDR1 SQVTM and CDR2 ANQGSEA. CDR3 length: 15 amino acids. DNA for the CDR3: TGCAGCGTCGAAGATCAGCGGGGGCTTGCTGAAAAACTGTTTTTT. Protein sequence: CSVEDQRGLAEKLFF.

This chain uses TRBV5-4 with TRBJ2-7, with 7 bases lining up with TRBD1. The CDR3 totals 14 residues. Germline CDR1 reads SGHNT; CDR2 reads YYREEE (reference sequence). Trimming took 5 bases from V and 2 from J; bases not matched to a gene: 7. CDR3 sequence: CASRSPGQPYEQYF. The DNA for the CDR3 is TGTGCCAGCAGATCGCCGGGACAGCCCTACGAGCAGTACTTC.

J is TRBJ2-3 and V is TRBV10-1, with D possibly being TRBD1 (6 bases). The V gene lost 5 bases and the J gene lost 6 bases, with 18 bases spanning the gap. The CDR3 is 15 amino acids. Germline V gene data show CDR1 as WNHNN and CDR2 as SYGVQD (reference sequence). Written as DNA, the CDR3 is TGCGCCAGCAGTCGGGACATCTCTCGGGTGGATACGCAGTATTTT. Its translation is CASSRDISRVDTQYF.

The gene calls are TRBV19 and TRBJ2-1; the D gene is possibly TRBD2 (6 bases). Germline lookup yields CDR1 LNHDA and CDR2 SQIVND (reference sequence). CDR3 length equals 15 residues. The germline V and J ends were trimmed by 5 bases and 2 bases, with 13 bases remaining between them. The CDR3 spells CASSPPSSAYNEQFF. For the CDR3, the DNA is TGTGCCAGTAGTCCCCCGTCTAGCGCCTACAATGAGCAGTTCTTC.

This chain links TRBV5-1 with TRBJ2-5; no clear D gene. The CDR3 spans 13 residues. Germline-derived CDR1 and CDR2 are SGHRS and YFSETQ. V was clipped by 4 bases and J by 5 bases, with 12 bases between them. The CDR3 coding sequence is TGCGCCAGCAGCAGTCTAGTTGCGGAGACCCAGTACTTC. Protein product: CASSSLVAETQYF.

Points on this clone: The sample carries other DNA sequences with the same CDR3. The rearrangement joins TRBV19 to TRBJ2-1; D uncertain. This CDR3 is built from 14 residues. Trimming took off 3 bases at V and 0 bases at J, with 6 bases between the two ends. CDR1 and CDR2 (germline): LNHDA, SQIVND (reference sequence). The CDR3 loop reads CASSIPSSYNEQFF. CDR3 DNA: TGTGCCAGTAGTATCCCGAGCTCCTACAATGAGCAGTTCTTC.

The sample holds one count of this clone. This sequence joins TRBV5-5 and TRBJ2-1; D gene unclear. Germline V CDR1 and CDR2: SGHKS, YYEKEE (reference sequence). Trimming pared 2 bases from V and 3 bases from J, leaving 9 bases between. The CDR3 has 14 amino acids. CDR3 coding DNA: TGTGCCAGCAGCTTTGGTGCCGGCTACAATGAGCAGTTCTTC. Its protein is CASSFGAGYNEQFF.

V and J are TRBV2 and TRBJ2-1; TRBD1 aligns across 8 bases. CDR1 and CDR2 from the germline V gene are SNHLY and FYNNEI. The CDR3 loop spans 15 amino acids. V lost 6 bases to trimming and J lost 4 bases; unmatched junction nucleotides: 8. The CDR3, as DNA: TGTGCCAGCAGGCCCGACAGGGGCGCATACAATGAGCAGTTCTTC. Translation gives CASRPDRGAYNEQFF.

This chain links TRBV11-3 with TRBJ2-6; possibly TRBD2 for D (6 bases). The V end lost 1 base, the J end lost 1 base, and 14 bases lay between the germline ends. CDR1 is SGHNT, CDR2 YENEEA, per germline. The CDR3 contains 18 residues. Here the CDR3 DNA reads TGTGCCAGCAGCTTAGCCGGGGGACTCGGATCTGGGGCCAACGTCCTGACTTTC. It codes for CASSLAGGLGSGANVLTF.

The chain links TRBV19 to TRBJ2-3; TRBD2 matches 9 bases. V was clipped by 6 bases and J by 1 base; unmatched bases: 5. The length of the CDR3 is 15 residues. From germline, CDR1 is LNHDA and CDR2 SQIVND (reference sequence). This CDR3 is CASRRAGGRTDTQYF. The CDR3 region has the DNA TGTGCCAGTAGGCGGGCGGGAGGGCGCACAGATACGCAGTATTTT.

This clone was counted between two and nine times. The rearrangement uses TRBV5-1 and TRBJ2-3; 7 bases line up with TRBD2. The length of the CDR3 is 14 residues. V was pared by 5 bases and J by 4 bases, with 7 bases of the junction left unmatched. Germline V gene lookup returns CDR1 SGHRS and CDR2 YFSETQ. CDR3 bases: TGCGCCAGCAGTCCCGGGACTACAGCAGATACGCAGTATTTT. As protein: CASSPGTTADTQYF. Supplemented by reference TRBV5-1 and TRBJ2-3, the full variable domain reads KAGVTQTPRYLIKTRGQQVTLSCSPISGHRSVSWYQQTPGQGLQFLFEYFSETQRNKGNFPGRFSGRQFSNSRSEMNVSTLELGDSALYLCASSPGTTADTQYFGPGTRLTVL.

V usage is TRBV27 and J usage is TRBJ2-5; a possible D gene is TRBD2 (7 bases). Trimming took off 6 bases at V and 7 bases at J, with 24 bases between the two ends. CDR3 length: 16 residues. Per germline, CDR1 MNHEY and CDR2 SMNVEV (reference sequence). CDR3 bases: TGTGCCAGCAGCCAACTCCGGGGGCGGGGGTTAGGGACCCAGTACTTC. This translates into CASSQLRGRGLGTQYF.

The rearrangement joins TRBV6-5 to TRBJ1-1; no firm D call. This CDR3 region has 14 residues. Germline assignment: CDR1 MNHEY and CDR2 SVGAGI. V was clipped by 0 bases and J by 5 bases, with 10 bases between them. CDR3 in amino acids: CASSYSGWETEAFF. The CDR3 bases are TGTGCCAGCAGTTACTCAGGGTGGGAGACTGAAGCTTTCTTT.

With regard to this clone: The sample carries other DNA sequences with the same CDR3. The chain uses TRBV19 and TRBJ1-1, with D possibly being TRBD1 (5 bases). This CDR3 comprises 14 residues. V was cut by 4 bases and J by 1 base, with 10 bases left in between. CDR1 and CDR2 (germline): LNHDA, SQIVND (reference sequence). CDR3 nucleotide sequence: TGTGCCAGTAGTACCCAGGGTGGGAACACTGAAGCTTTCTTT. It specifies CASSTQGGNTEAFF.

This clone came up once. The chain joins TRBV5-6 to TRBJ2-2, with TRBD1 identical over 9 bases. In germline, CDR1 is SGHDT, CDR2 YYEEEE. This CDR3 is 16 amino acids long. The V gene end was trimmed by 3 bases and the J gene end by 3 bases; junction bases not matched to a gene: 6. As DNA, the CDR3 is TGTGCCAGCAGCTCTCCGGGACAGGGCTACACCGGGGAGCTGTTTTTT. It specifies CASSSPGQGYTGELFF.

V is TRBV7-9 and J is TRBJ2-7; D gene uncertain. V lost 2 bases to trimming and J lost 3 bases, with 8 bases between them. The length of the CDR3 is 13 residues. Germline loops: CDR1 SEHNR, CDR2 FQNEAQ (reference sequence). CDR3 in amino acids: CASSLNPLYEQYF. DNA for the CDR3: TGTGCCAGCAGCTTAAATCCCCTCTACGAGCAGTACTTC. The entire variable domain, with the rest obtained from reference TRBV7-9 and TRBJ2-7, is as follows: DTGVSQNPRHKITKRGQNVTFRCDPISEHNRLYWYRQTLGQGPEFLTYFQNEAQLEKSRLLSDRFSAERPKGSFSTLEIQRTEQGDSAMYLCASSLNPLYEQYFGPGTRLTVT.

The chain employs TRBV18 and TRBJ1-1; 9 nucleotides agree with TRBD1. V was clipped by 0 bases and J by 5 bases; unmatched bases: 7. This CDR3 has 16 residues. Germline V lookup: CDR1 KGHSH, CDR2 LQKENI. CDR3 protein: CASSPPGTGRGTEAFF. In DNA form, the CDR3 reads TGTGCCAGCTCACCACCCGGGACAGGGAGAGGGACTGAAGCTTTCTTT.